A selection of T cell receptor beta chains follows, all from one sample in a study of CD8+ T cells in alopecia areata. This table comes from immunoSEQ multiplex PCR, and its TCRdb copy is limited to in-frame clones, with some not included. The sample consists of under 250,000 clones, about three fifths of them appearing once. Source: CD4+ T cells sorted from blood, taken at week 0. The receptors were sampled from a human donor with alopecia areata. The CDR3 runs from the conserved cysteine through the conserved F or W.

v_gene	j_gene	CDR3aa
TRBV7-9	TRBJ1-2	CASYDGGSYGYTF
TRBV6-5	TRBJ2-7	CASSRGRSAGEQYF
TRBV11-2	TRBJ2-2	CASSLMRAGELFF
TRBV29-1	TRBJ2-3	CSVEDPVNTQYF
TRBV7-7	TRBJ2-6	CASSPGTTGANVLTF
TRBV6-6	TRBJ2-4	CASSYRTNIQYF
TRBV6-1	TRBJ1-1	CASSYRQGMVFF
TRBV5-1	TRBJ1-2	CASSLAMGRESGYTF
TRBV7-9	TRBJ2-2	CASSFSGANTGELFF
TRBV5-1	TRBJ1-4	CASSLGHAGRRSEKLFF
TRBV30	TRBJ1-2	CAWSPTGQGYTF
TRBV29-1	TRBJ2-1	CSVEGGADSYNEQFF
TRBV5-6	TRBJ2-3	CASSLPRSTDTQYF
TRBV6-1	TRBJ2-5	CASSRGHPETQYF
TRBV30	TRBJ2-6	CAWSGTVGANVLTF
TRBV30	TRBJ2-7	CAWSEIWGDYEQYF
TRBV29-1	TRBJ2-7	CSVVDRAYEQYF